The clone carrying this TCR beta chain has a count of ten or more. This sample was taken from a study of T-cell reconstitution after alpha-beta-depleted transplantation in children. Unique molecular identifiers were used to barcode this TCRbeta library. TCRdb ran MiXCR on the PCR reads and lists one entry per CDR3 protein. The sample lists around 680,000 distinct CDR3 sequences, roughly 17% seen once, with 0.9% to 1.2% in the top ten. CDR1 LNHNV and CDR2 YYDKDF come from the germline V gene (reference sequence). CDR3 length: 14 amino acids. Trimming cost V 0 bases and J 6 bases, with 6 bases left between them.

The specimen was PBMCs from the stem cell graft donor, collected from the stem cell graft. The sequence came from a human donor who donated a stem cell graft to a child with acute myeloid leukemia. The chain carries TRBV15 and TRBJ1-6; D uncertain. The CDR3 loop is CATSRDASNSPLHF. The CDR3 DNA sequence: TGTGCCACCAGCAGAGATGCGAGTAATTCACCCCTCCACTTT. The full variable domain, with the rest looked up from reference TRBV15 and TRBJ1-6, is DAMVIQNPRYQVTQFGKPVTLSCSQTLNHNVMYWYQQKSSQAPKLLFHYYDKDFNNEADTPDNFQSRRPNTSFCFLDIRSPGLGDTAMYLCATSRDASNSPLHFGNGTRLTVT.